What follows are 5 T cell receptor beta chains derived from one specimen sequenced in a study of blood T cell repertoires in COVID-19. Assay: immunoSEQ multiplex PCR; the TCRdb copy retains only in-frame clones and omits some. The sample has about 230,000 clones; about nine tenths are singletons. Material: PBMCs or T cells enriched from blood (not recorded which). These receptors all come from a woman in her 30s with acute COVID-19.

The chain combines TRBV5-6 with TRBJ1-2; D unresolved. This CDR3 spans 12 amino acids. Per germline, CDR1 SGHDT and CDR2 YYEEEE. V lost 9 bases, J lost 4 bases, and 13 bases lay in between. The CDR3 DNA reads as TGTGCCACTAACGAGGTCGGCTATGGCTACACCTTC. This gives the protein CATNEVGYGYTF.

This CDR3 reads CASRPNRAGSPLHF. The CDR3 DNA follows: TGTGCCAGCAGGCCGAACAGGGCAGGTTCACCCCTCCACTTT. This chain links TRBV6-5 with TRBJ1-6; D is perhaps TRBD1 (6 bases). Trimming shortened V by 6 bases and J by 9 bases, and 15 bases separated the two germline ends. The CDR3 runs to 14 residues. Germline CDR1 MNHEY, CDR2 SVGAGI.

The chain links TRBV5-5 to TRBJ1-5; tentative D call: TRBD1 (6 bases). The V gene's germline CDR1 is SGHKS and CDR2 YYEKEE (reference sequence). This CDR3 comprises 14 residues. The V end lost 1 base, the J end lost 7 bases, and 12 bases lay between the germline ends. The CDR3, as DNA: TGTGCCAGCAGCTTGACAGGGTATCGACAGCCCCAGCATTTT. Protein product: CASSLTGYRQPQHF.

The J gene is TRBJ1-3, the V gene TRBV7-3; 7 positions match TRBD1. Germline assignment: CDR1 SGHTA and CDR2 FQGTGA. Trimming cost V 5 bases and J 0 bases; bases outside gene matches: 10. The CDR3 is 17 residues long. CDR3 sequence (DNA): TGTGCCAGCAGCCTAAACCCGACAGGGAGCTCTGGAAACACCATATATTTT. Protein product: CASSLNPTGSSGNTIYF.

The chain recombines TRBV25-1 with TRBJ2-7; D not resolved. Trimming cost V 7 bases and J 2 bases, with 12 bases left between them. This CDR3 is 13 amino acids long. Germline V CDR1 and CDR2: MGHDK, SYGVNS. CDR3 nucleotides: TGTGCCAGCACCTACTCGTCGGCCTACGAGCAGTACTTC. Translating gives CASTYSSAYEQYF.